This T cell receptor beta chain was obtained from a study of cytomegalovirus exposure and HLA in healthy donors. V was shortened by 5 bases and J by 8 bases, with 18 bases between the two germline ends. The CDR3 has 14 amino acids. The germline CDR1 and CDR2 sequences are MNHNY and SVGAGI (reference sequence). The PCR made use of 60 Vbeta and 13 Jbeta primers. Only in-frame clones appear in the TCRdb table, and some are missing; sequencing was by immunoSEQ multiplex PCR. The table records 150,000 or so clones, around 75% of them present only once. The chain links TRBV6-6 to TRBJ1-2; D unresolved. Sequenced sample: PBMCs. The clonotype comes from a man aged 18 to 35 in good health and CMV-seropositive. The CDR3 DNA is TGTGCCAGCAGTAGGTCCGGGGAAAGGACGGGCTACACCTTC. Translation gives CASSRSGERTGYTF.